Below, 2 T cell receptor beta chains from the same sample are listed, as sequenced in a study of regulatory T cells in long-lasting Graves disease. Assembly of TCR beta libraries relied on iRepertoire HTBI primers together with Arm-PCR of CDR3 regions. TCRdb analysed the multiplex PCR reads with MiXCR anew, one entry per CDR3 protein. This sample has over 300,000 distinct CDR3 sequences; about a sixth occur once, and the top ten carry about a fifth. Time point indicated: newly diagnosed GD, antithyroid drugs for less than 3 months. Scientists built the TCR library using RNA that was extracted from PBMCs. Sequenced material: peripheral blood mononuclear cells (PBMCs), taken at new diagnosis, from a patient treated with antithyroid drugs. The receptors derive from a female donor with Graves disease.

This rearrangement joins TRBV4-1 to TRBJ1-1; TRBD1 matches at 7 bases. The CDR3 length is 14 residues. V dropped 4 bases and J dropped 7; count of bases not matched to a gene: 9. Germline values: CDR1 MGHRA, CDR2 YSYEKL. In DNA form, the CDR3 reads TGCGCCAGCAGCCGACAGGGTCTAAGGGGTGAAGCTTTCTTT. Translated: CASSRQGLRGEAFF.

In its sample, this clonotype was seen many times. The chain couples TRBV10-2 to TRBJ2-3; 9 bases match TRBD2. Germline CDR1 reads WSHSY; CDR2 reads SAAADI. The CDR3 covers 16 residues. The V gene end was trimmed by 7 bases and the J gene end by 1 base; junction bases not matched to a gene: 9. The CDR3 spells CASTPVSGSGTDTQYF. DNA for the CDR3: TGCGCCAGCACCCCAGTTAGCGGGAGCGGCACAGATACGCAGTATTTT.